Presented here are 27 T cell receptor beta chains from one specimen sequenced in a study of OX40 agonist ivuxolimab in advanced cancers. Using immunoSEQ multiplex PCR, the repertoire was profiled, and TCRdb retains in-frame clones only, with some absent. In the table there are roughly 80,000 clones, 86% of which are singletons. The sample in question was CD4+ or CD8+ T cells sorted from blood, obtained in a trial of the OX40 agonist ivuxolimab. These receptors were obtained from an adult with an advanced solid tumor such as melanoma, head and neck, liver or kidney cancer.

The CDR3 reads CASSPDRGRFYEQYF. The CDR3 DNA sequence: TGTGCCAGCAGTCCCGACAGGGGGCGCTTCTACGAGCAGTACTTC. The chain is built from TRBV27 and TRBJ2-7; 10 bases agree with TRBD1. The V gene end was trimmed by 5 bases and the J gene end by 3 bases; junction bases not matched to a gene: 7. Germline values: CDR1 MNHEY, CDR2 SMNVEV (reference sequence). The length of the CDR3 is 15 residues.

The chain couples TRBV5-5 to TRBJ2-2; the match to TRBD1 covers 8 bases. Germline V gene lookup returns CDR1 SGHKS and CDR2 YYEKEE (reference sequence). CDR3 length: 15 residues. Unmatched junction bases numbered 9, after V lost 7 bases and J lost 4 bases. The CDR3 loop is CASQDRAEITGELFF. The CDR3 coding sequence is TGTGCCAGCCAGGACAGGGCGGAAATCACCGGGGAGCTGTTTTTT.

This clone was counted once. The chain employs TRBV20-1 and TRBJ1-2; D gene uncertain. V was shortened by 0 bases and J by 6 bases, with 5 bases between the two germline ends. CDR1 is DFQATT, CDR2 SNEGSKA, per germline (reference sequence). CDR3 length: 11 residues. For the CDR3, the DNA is TGCAGTGCTAGAGATCTGGATGGCTACACCTTC. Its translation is CSARDLDGYTF.

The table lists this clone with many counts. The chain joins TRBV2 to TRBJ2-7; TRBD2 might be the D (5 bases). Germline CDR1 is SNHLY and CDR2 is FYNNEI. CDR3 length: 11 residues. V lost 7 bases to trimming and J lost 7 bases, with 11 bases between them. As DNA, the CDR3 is TGTGCCAGCAAACGGGATCGGGAGCAGTACTTC. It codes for CASKRDREQYF.

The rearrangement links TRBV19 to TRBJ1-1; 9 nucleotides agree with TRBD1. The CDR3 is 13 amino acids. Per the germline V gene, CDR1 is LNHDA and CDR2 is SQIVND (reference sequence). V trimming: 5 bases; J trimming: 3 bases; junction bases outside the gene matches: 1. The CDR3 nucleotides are TGTGCCAGTAGTCGACAGGGGGACACTGAAGCTTTCTTT. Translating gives CASSRQGDTEAFF.

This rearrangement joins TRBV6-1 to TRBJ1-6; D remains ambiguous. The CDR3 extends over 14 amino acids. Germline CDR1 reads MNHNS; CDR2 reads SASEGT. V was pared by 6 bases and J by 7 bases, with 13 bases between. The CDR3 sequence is CASSLDPVNSPLHF. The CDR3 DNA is TGTGCCAGCAGCTTAGACCCAGTCAATTCACCCCTCCACTTT.

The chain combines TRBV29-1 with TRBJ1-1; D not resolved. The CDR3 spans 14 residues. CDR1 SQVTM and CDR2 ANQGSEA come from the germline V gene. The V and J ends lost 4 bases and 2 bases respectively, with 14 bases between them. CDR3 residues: CSVVEDGINTEAFF. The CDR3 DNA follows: TGCAGCGTTGTAGAAGACGGAATAAACACTGAAGCTTTCTTT.

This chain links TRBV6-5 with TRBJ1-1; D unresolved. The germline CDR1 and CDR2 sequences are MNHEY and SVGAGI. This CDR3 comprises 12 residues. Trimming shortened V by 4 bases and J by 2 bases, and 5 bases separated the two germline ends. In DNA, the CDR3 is TGTGCCAGCAGTTTTCTCAACACTGAAGCTTTCTTT. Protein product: CASSFLNTEAFF.

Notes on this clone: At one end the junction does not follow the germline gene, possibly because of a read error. The CDR3 protein is CASSLAWGSRETQYF. The CDR3 DNA follows: TGTGCTAGCAGCTTAGCGTGGGGGAGCAGAGAGACCCAGTACTTC. This chain connects TRBV7-7 to TRBJ2-5; D is tentatively TRBD1 or TRBD2 (5 bases each). Looked up from germline, CDR1 is SSHAT and CDR2 is FNYEAQ (reference sequence). This CDR3 comprises 15 residues.

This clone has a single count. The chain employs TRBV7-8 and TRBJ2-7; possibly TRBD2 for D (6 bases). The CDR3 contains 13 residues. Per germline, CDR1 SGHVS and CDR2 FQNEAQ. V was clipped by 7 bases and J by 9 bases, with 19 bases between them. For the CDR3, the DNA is TGTGCCAGCACCCCCTCGGCGGGGCACGGGCAGTACTTC. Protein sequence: CASTPSAGHGQYF. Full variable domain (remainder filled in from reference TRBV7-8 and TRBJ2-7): GAGVSQSPRYKVAKRGQDVALRCDPISGHVSLFWYQQALGQGPEFLTYFQNEAQLDKSGLPSDRFFAERPEGSVSTLKIQRTQQEDSAVYLCASTPSAGHGQYFGPGTRLTVT.

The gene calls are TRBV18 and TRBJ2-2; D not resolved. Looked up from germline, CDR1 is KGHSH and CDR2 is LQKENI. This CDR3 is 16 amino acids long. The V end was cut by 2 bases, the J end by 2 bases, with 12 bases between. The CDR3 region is CASSPTPGPNTGELFF. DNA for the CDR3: TGTGCCAGCTCACCAACTCCGGGTCCCAACACCGGGGAGCTGTTTTTT.

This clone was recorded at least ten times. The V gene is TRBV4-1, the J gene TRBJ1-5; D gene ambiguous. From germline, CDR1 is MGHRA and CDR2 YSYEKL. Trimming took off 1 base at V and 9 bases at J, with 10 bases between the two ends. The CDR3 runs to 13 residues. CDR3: CASSQGDQRPQHF. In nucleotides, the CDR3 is TGCGCCAGCAGCCAAGGGGATCAACGGCCCCAGCATTTT.

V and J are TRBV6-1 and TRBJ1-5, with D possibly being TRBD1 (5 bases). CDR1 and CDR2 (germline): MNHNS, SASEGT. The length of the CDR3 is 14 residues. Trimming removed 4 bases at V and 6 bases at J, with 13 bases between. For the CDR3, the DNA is TGTGCCAGCAGTGTAGTAGGGGAAACTCAGCCCCAGCATTTT. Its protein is CASSVVGETQPQHF.

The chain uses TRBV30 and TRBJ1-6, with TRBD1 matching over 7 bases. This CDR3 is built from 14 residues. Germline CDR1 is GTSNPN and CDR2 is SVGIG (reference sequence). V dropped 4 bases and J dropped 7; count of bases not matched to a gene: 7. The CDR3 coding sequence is TGTGCCTGGACTCCCGGGACAGCAAATTCACCCCTCCACTTT. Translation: CAWTPGTANSPLHF.

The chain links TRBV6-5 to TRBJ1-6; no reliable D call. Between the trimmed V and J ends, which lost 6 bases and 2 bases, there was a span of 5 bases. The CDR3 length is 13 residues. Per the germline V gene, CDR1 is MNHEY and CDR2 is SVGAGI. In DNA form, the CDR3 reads TGTGCCAGCAGCGGACCCTATAATTCACCCCTCCACTTT. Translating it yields CASSGPYNSPLHF.

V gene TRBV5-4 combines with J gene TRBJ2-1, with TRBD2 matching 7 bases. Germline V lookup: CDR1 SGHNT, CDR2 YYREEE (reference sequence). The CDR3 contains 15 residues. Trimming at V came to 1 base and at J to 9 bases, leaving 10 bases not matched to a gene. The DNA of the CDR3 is TGTGCCAGCAGCTTGAGAGCGGGATCTAAGGGTGAGCAGTTCTTC. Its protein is CASSLRAGSKGEQFF.

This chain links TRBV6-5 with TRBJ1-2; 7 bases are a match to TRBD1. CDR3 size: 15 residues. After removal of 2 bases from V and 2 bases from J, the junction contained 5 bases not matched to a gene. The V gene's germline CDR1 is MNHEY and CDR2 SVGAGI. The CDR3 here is CASSYGSGGNYGYTF. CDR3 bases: TGTGCCAGCAGTTACGGGTCAGGGGGAAACTATGGCTACACCTTC.

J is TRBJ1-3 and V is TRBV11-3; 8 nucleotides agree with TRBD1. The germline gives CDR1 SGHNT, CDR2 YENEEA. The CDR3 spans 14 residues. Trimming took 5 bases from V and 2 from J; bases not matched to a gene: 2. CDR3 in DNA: TGTGCCAGCAGCCAGACAGGGGCTGGAAACACCATATATTTT. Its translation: CASSQTGAGNTIYF.

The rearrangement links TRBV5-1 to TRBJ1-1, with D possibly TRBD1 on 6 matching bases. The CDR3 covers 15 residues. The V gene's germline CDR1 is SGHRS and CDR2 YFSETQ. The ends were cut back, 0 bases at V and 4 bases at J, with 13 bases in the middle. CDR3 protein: CASSLAAGARTEAFF. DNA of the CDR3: TGCGCCAGCAGCTTGGCCGCGGGGGCGCGCACTGAAGCTTTCTTT.

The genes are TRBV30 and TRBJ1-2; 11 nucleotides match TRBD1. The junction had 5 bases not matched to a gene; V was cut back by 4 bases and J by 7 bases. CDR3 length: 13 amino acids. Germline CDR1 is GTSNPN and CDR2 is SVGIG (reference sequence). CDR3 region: CAWTGTGGFGYTF. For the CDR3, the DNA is TGTGCCTGGACCGGGACAGGGGGATTTGGCTACACCTTC.

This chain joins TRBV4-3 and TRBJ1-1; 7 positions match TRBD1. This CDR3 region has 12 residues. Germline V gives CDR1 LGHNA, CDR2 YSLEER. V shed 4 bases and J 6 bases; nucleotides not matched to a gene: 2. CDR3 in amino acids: CASSPTGSEAFF. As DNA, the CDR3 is TGCGCCAGCAGCCCGACAGGGTCTGAAGCTTTCTTT.

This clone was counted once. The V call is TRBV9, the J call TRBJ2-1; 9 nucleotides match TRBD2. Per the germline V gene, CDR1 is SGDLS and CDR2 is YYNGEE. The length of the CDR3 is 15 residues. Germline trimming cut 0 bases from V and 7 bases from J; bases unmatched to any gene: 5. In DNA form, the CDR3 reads TGTGCCAGCAGCGTAGGAGCGGGAGGCGGTAATGAGCAGTTCTTC. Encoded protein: CASSVGAGGGNEQFF. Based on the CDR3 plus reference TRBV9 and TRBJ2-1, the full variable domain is DSGVTQTPKHLITATGQRVTLRCSPRSGDLSVYWYQQSLDQGLQFLIQYYNGEERAKGNILERFSAQQFPDLHSELNLSSLELGDSALYFCASSVGAGGGNEQFFGPGTRLTVL.

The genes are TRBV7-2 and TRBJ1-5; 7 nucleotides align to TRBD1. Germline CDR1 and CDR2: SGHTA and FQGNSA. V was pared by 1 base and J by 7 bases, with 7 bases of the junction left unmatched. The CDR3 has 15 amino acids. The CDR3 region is CASSLDWGGGQPQHF. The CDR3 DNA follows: TGTGCCAGCAGCTTAGATTGGGGAGGGGGCCAGCCCCAGCATTTT.

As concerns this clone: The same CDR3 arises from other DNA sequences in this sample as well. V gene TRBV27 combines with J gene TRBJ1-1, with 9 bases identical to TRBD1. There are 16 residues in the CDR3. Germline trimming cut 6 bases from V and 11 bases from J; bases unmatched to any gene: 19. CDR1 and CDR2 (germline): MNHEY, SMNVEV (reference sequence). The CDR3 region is CASRDTGTGTSEDAFF. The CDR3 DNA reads TGTGCCAGCAGGGACACCGGGACAGGGACTTCCGAGGACGCTTTCTTT.

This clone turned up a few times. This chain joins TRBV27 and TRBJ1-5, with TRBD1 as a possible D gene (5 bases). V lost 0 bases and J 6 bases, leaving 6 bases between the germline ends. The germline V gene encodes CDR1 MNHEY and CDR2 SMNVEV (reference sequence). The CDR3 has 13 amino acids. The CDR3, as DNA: TGTGCCAGCAGTTTATCGGGACTTCAGCCCCAGCATTTT. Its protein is CASSLSGLQPQHF.

CDR3 nucleotide sequence: TGTGCCAGTGGACAGGGGCCCAACACCGGGGAGCTGTTTTTT. It yields the protein CASGQGPNTGELFF. The chain employs TRBV19 and TRBJ2-2; 9 positions match TRBD1. This CDR3 is built from 14 residues. V gave up 8 bases and J gave up 2 bases; unmatched junction bases: 3. Germline CDR1 and CDR2: LNHDA and SQIVND (reference sequence).

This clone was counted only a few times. As DNA, the CDR3 is TGTGCCAGCACCCTTACCCCCGGGACTGGGACCGGGGAGCTGTTTTTT. Translation gives CASTLTPGTGTGELFF. The chain employs TRBV27 and TRBJ2-2, with D perhaps TRBD2 (6 bases). V lost 7 bases and J lost 5, with 20 bases in between. The CDR3 contains 16 residues. Germline V gene sequence: CDR1 MNHEY, CDR2 SMNVEV (reference sequence).